This TCR beta chain comes out of a study of blood T cell repertoires in COVID-19. Study-level background: The samples span acute and convalescent COVID-19 from the United States, Italy and Spain. PBMCs, B-cell-depleted T cells, or T cells were the source of the cDNA or gDNA that made up the material.

Looked up from germline, CDR1 is KGHDR and CDR2 is SFDVKD. Trimming removed 7 bases from V and 5 bases from J, with 13 bases in between. The CDR3 extends over 14 amino acids. Per the original data handling: Reference gene primers were amplified, and this amplification served to estimate nucleated cell counts. The table came from immunoSEQ multiplex PCR; TCRdb's copy has only in-frame clones and leaves some out. That table gives V, J and clone size, and the DNA gave D and trimming. The sample consists of fewer than 250,000 clones, around 79% of them appearing once. Sequenced material: peripheral blood. The V gene is TRBV24-1, the J gene TRBJ2-2; TRBD2 might be the D (5 bases). This TCR was recovered from a woman aged 45 to 65 with acute or convalescent COVID-19. CDR3 sequence: CATSSLLDTGELFF. The CDR3, as DNA: TGTGCCACCAGCTCTCTACTAGATACCGGGGAGCTGTTTTTT.